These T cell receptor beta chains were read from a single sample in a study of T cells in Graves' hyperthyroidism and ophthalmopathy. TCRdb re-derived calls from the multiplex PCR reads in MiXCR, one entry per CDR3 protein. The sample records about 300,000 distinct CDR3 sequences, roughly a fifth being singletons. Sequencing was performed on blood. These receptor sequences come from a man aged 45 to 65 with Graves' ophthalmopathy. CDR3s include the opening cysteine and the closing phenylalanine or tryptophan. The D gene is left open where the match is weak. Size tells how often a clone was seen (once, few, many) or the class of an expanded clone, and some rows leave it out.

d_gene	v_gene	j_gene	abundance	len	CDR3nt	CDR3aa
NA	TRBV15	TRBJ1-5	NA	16	TGTGCCACCAGCCCGCGACAGAGGGCGGGAGGTCAGCCCCAGCATTTT	CATSPRQRAGGQPQHF
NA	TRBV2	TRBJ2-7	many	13	TGTGCCGGAGGGGGGACTCTTGCCTACGAGCAGTACTTC	CAGGGTLAYEQYF
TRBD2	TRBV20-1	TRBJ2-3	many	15	TGCAGTGCCACCGGTAGCGCGGGAGGGCCGGGTACGCAGTATTTT	CSATGSAGGPGTQYF
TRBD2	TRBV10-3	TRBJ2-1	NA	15	TGTGCCATCAGATCACCGGGACTAGCACCCAATGAGCAGTTCTTC	CAIRSPGLAPNEQFF
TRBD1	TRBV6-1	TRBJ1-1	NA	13	TGTGCCAGCAGTGAATTACAGGGGTATGGTGCTTTCTTT	CASSELQGYGAFF
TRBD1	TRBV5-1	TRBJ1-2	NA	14	TGCGCCAGCAGCTTGGTTGGACAGGGTGGTGGCTACACCTTC	CASSLVGQGGGYTF
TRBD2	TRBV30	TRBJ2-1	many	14	TGTGCCTGGAGTAAAGACGGGAGGGCCCATGAGCAGTTCTTC	CAWSKDGRAHEQFF
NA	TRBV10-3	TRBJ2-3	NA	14	TGTGCCATCAGCGCTCCGGGGGTTTCAGATACGCAGTATTTT	CAISAPGVSDTQYF
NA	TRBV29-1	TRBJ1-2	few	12	TGCAGCGTTGCAAGCGGGTGGTATGGCTACACCTTC	CSVASGWYGYTF
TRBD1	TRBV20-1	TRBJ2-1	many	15	TGCAGTGGCGAGAGGACAGGGCCCCCCTACAATGAGCAGTTCTTC	CSGERTGPPYNEQFF
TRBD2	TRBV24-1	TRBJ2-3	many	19	TGTGCCACCAGTGATTTCCCCGGGACTAGCGGGCTCCTCACAGATACGCAGTATTTT	CATSDFPGTSGLLTDTQYF
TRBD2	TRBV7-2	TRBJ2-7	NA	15	TGTGCCAGCAGCTTAGCCTGGGCTAGCGGCTACGAGCAGTACTTC	CASSLAWASGYEQYF
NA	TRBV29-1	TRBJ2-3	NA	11	TGCAGCGTGGCCCGCACAGATACGCAGTATTTT	CSVARTDTQYF
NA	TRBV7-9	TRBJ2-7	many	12	TGTGCCAGCAGCTTTGGGACGGACGAGCAGTACTTC	CASSFGTDEQYF
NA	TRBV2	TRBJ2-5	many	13	TGTGCCAGCAGTGGGATCGGGAGAGAGACCCAGTACTTC	CASSGIGRETQYF
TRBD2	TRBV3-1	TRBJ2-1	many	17	TGTGCCAGCAGCCAAGTAAGAGGGAGGGCCAACTACAATGAGCAGTTCTTC	CASSQVRGRANYNEQFF
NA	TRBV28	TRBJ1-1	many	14	TGTGCCAGCAGTTTCGACAAGACAAGGGCTGAAGCTTTCTTT	CASSFDKTRAEAFF
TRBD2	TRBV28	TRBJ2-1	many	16	TGTGCCAGCAGTACACTAGCGGGAGTTGCCTACAATGAGCAGTTCTTC	CASSTLAGVAYNEQFF
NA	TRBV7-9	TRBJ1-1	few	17	TGTGCCAGCACCCCGTATCGCCAGGGAGGGGTGGACACTGAAGCTTTCTTT	CASTPYRQGGVDTEAFF
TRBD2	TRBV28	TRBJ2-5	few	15	TGTGCCAGCAAGCGGGGCGGGAGAGGAGGGGAGACCCAGTACTTC	CASKRGGRGGETQYF
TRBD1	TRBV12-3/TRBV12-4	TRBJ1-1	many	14	TGTGCCAGCAGTGCTACAGGGGTCCGCGCTGAAGCTTTCTTT	CASSATGVRAEAFF
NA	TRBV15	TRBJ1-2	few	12	TGTGCCACCAGCAACGGTACAGTTGGCTACACCTTC	CATSNGTVGYTF
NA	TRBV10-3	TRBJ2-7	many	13	TGTGCCATCAGTGAGACGAAGGTCGGCGAGCAGTACTTC	CAISETKVGEQYF
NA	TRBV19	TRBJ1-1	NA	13	TGTGCCAGTAGTAAAGTTCGAGGGGGTGAAGCTTTCTTT	CASSKVRGGEAFF
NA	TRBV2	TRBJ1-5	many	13	TGTGCCACCAAGACGGATAGCAATCAGCCCCAGCATTTT	CATKTDSNQPQHF
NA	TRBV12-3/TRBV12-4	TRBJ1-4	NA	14	TGTGCCAGCCGTTTCACAGGGATGGGAGAAAAACTGTTTTTT	CASRFTGMGEKLFF
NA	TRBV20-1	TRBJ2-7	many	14	TGCAGTGCCGTTACTACCAGGAGCTCCTACGAGCAGTACTTC	CSAVTTRSSYEQYF
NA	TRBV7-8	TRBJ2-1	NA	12	TGTGCCAGCGGGTCGTACAGCAATGAGCAGTTCTTC	CASGSYSNEQFF
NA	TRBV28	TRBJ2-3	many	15	TGTGCCAGCAGTTTAGCCAGGGCGGGTTTAGATACGCAGTATTTT	CASSLARAGLDTQYF
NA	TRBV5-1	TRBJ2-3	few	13	TGCGCCAGCAGCGGGCTTCACACAGATACGCAGTATTTT	CASSGLHTDTQYF
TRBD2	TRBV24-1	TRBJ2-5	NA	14	TGTGCCACCAGTTGGGGCGGGGGGCAAGAGACCCAGTACTTC	CATSWGGGQETQYF
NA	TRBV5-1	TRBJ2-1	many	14	TGTGCCAGCAGTCTCGAGGGGGGTTACAATGAGCAGTTCTTC	CASSLEGGYNEQFF